This T cell receptor beta chain appears in the sequencing data of a study of CD8 T cells in ankylosing spondylitis. Study observations and caveats: Clones linked to disease were reported to show significant enrichment in matched ankylosing spondylitis synovial fluid. Ankylosing spondylitis blood appeared to carry a characteristic TCR beta motif of seven to nine highly homologous variants. Disease-associated clonotypes exhibited CD8+ identity and were relatively infrequent in peripheral blood.

This CDR3 spans 13 amino acids. To note about this clonotype: Its antigen is undetermined.

Quantitative barcoded 5'-RACE was used to prepare TCR beta libraries. One entry per CDR3 protein, called by TCRdb with MiXCR from the 5' RACE reads. Of more than 600,000 distinct CDR3 sequences in the sample, under 20% are singletons; the top ten hold 19%. The chain links TRBV21-1 to TRBJ2-7. TRBV21-1 is annotated as a pseudogene. Sequencing was carried out using blood, either unsorted or a sorted T cell fraction (not recorded which). The TCR was taken from a male donor with ankylosing spondylitis. The CDR3 DNA reads TGTGCCAGCAGCATGAACAGTATCTACGAGCAGTACTTC. Residues: CASSMNSIYEQYF.